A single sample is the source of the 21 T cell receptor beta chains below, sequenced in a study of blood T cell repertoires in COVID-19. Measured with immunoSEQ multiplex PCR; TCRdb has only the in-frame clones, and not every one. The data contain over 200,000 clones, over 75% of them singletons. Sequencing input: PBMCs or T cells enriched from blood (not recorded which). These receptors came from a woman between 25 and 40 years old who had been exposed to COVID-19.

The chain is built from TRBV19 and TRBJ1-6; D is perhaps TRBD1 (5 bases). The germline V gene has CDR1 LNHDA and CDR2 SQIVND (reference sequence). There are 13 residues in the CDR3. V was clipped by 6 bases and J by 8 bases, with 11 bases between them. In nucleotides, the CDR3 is TGTGCCAGTAGGGTTCCGGGGGATTCACCCCTCCACTTT. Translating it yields CASRVPGDSPLHF.

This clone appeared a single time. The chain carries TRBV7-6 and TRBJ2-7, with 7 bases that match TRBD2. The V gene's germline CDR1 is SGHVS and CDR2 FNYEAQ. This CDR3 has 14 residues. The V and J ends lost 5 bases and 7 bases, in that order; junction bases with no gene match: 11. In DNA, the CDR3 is TGTGCCAGCAGCGACCCGGGCGGGAGTGGGGAGCAGTACTTC. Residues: CASSDPGGSGEQYF.

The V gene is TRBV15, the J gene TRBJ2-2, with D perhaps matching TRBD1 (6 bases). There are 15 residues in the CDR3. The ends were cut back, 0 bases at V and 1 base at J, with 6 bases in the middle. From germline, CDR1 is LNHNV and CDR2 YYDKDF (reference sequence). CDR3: CATSRETGNTGELFF. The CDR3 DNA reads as TGTGCCACCAGCAGAGAGACAGGGAACACCGGGGAGCTGTTTTTT.

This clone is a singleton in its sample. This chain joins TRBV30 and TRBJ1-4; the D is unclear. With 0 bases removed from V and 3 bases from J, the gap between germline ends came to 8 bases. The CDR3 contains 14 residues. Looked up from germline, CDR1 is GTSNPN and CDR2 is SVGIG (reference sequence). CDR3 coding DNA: TGTGCCTGGAGTGTCGCGGGTCCTAATGAAAAACTGTTTTTT. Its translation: CAWSVAGPNEKLFF.

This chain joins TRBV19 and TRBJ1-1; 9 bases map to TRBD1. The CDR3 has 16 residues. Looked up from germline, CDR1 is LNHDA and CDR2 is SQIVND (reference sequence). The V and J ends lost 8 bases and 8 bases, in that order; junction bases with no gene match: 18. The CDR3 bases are TGTGCCAGTCACTCAATCGGGGTACCCGACAGGGGGGAAGCTTTCTTT. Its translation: CASHSIGVPDRGEAFF.

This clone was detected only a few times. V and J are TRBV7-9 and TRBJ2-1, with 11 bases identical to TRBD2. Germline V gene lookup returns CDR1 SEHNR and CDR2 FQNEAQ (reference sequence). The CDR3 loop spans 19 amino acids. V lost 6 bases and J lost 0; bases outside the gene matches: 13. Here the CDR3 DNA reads TGTGCCAGCAGTTTCGGGACTAGCGGACACAGGAGCTCCTACAATGAGCAGTTCTTC. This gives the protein CASSFGTSGHRSSYNEQFF.

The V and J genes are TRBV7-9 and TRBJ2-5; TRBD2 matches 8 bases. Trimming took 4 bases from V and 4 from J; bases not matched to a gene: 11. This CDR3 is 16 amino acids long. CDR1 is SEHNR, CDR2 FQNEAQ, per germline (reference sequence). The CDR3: CASSSQRGRVRETQYF. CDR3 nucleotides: TGTGCCAGCAGCTCCCAGCGGGGGAGGGTTCGAGAGACCCAGTACTTC.

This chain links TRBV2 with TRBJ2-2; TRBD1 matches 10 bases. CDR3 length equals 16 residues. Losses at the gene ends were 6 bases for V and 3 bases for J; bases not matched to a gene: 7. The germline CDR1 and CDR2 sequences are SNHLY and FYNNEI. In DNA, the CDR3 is TGTGCCAGCAGATCCGGGACAGGGGCCTACACCGGGGAGCTGTTTTTT. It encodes CASRSGTGAYTGELFF.

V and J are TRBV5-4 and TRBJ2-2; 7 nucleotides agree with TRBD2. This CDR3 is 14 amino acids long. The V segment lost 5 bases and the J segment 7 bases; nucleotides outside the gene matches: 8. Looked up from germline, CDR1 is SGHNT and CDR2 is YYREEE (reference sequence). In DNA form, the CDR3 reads TGTGCCAGCAGGGCCCATAGCGGGCGCGGGGAGCTGTTTTTT. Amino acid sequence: CASRAHSGRGELFF.

CDR3 sequence: CASSLGPRRTEAFF. As DNA, the CDR3 is TGCGCCAGCAGCTTGGGGCCGAGGAGGACTGAAGCTTTCTTT. This chain connects TRBV5-1 to TRBJ1-1; D gene ambiguous. Germline V lookup: CDR1 SGHRS, CDR2 YFSETQ. Between the trimmed V and J ends, which lost 0 bases and 5 bases, there was a span of 11 bases. CDR3 size: 14 residues.

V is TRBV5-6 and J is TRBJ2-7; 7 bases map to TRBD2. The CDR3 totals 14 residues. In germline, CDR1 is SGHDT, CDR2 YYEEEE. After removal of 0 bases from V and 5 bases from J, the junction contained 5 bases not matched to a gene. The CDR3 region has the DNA TGTGCCAGCAGCTTGGTAGCGGGCCGGGACGAGCAGTACTTC. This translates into CASSLVAGRDEQYF.

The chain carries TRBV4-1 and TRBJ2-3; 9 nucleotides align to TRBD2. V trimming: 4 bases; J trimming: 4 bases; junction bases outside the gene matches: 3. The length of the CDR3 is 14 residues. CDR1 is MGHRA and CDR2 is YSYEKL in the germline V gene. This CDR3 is CASSRREGSDTQYF. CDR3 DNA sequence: TGCGCCAGCAGCCGGCGGGAGGGCTCAGATACGCAGTATTTT.

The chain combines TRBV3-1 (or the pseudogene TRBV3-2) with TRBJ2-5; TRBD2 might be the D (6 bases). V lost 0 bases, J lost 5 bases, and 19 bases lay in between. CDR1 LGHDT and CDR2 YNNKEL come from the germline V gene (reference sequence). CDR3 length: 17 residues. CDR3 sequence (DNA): TGTGCCAGCAGCCAAGATACGGGGGTGACTATTATGGAGACCCAGTACTTC. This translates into CASSQDTGVTIMETQYF.

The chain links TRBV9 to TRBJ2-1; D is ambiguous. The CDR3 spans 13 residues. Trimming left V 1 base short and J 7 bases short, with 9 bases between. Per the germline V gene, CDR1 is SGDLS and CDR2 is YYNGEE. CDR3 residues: CASSVNPRNEQFF. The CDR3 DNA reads TGTGCCAGCAGCGTAAATCCCAGAAATGAGCAGTTCTTC.

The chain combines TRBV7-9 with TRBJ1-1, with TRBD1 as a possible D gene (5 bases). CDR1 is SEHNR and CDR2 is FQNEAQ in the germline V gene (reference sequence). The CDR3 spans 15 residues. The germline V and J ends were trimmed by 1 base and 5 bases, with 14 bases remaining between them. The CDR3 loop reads CASSLGTGGGTEAFF. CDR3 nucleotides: TGTGCCAGCAGCTTAGGGACCGGCGGGGGAACTGAAGCTTTCTTT.

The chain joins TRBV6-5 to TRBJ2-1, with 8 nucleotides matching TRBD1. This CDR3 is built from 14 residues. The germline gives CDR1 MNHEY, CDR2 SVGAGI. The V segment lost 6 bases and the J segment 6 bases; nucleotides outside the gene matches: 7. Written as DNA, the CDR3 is TGTGCCAGCAGAGCCGGACAGGGTTTCAATGAGCAGTTCTTC. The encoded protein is CASRAGQGFNEQFF.

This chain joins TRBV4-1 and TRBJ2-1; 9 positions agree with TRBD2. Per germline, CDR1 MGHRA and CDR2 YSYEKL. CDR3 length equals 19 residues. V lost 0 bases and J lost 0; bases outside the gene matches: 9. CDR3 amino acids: CASSQERTSDFSSYNEQFF. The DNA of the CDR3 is TGCGCCAGCAGCCAAGAGCGGACTAGCGACTTCAGCTCCTACAATGAGCAGTTCTTC.

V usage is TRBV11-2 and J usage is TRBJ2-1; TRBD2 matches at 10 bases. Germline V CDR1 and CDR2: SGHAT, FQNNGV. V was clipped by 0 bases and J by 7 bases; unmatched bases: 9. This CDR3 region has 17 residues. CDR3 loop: CASSLEIWPSGSNEQFF. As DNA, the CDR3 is TGTGCCAGCAGCTTAGAGATTTGGCCTAGCGGGAGTAATGAGCAGTTCTTC.

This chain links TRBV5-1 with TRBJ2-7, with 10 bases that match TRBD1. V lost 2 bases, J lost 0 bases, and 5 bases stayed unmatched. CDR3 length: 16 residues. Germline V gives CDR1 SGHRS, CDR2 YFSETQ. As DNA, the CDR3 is TGCGCCAGCAGCTTTGGTAGGACAGGGGGCTCCTACGAGCAGTACTTC. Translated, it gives CASSFGRTGGSYEQYF.

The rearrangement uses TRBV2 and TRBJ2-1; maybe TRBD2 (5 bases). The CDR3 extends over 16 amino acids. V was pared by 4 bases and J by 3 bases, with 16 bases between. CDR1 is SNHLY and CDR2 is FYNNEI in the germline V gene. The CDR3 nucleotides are TGTGCCAGCAGTGGAGGGCGACTCACGGACTACAATGAGCAGTTCTTC. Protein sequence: CASSGGRLTDYNEQFF.

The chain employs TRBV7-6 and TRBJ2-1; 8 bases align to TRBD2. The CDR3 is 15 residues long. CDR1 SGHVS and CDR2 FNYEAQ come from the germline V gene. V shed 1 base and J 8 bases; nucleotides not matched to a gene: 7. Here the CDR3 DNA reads TGTGCCAGCAGCTTAGTCGGACTAGCATACGATGAGCAGTTCTTC. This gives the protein CASSLVGLAYDEQFF.